This is a list of T cell receptor beta chains from one sample in a study of graft-versus-host responses after intestinal transplantation. Some clones are missing from TCRdb's copy, which holds only in-frame ones; the method was immunoSEQ multiplex PCR. Seen here are about 36,000 clones, approximately 94% observed once, and the top ten hold about 0.22%. These receptors have no identified antigens. The sequences come from unstimulated CD4+ T cells sorted from spleen or lymph node cells, collected before transplant. Receptor source: a human donor who was the organ donor for an intestinal transplant. Both conserved end residues are part of each CDR3. The order of the fields is clone size, V gene, D gene, J gene, CDR3 DNA, CDR3 protein. D genes are given only for firm matches. Some rows have no size entry. The others give once, few or many, or a class for an expanded clone.

once	TRBV6-1	.	TRBJ2-7	TGTGCCAGCAGTGAAGTCCCAGGGGCCCAGGGTGAGCAGTACTTC	CASSEVPGAQGEQYF
.	TRBV10-2	.	TRBJ2-7	TGCGCCAGCAGTGAGGATTTCTGGGATTCCTACGAGCAGTACTTC	CASSEDFWDSYEQYF
.	TRBV28	TRBD2	TRBJ2-5	TGTGCCAGCAGTTTCGAAGCGGGAGGGGTCCAAGAGACCCAGTACTTC	CASSFEAGGVQETQYF
.	TRBV27	.	TRBJ2-3	TGTGCCAGCAGTGATCGGGACGTTAGCACAGATACGCAGTATTTT	CASSDRDVSTDTQYF
.	TRBV4-3	TRBD1	TRBJ1-1	TGCGCCAGCAGCCAGGACAGGGACACTGAAGCTTTCTTT	CASSQDRDTEAFF
.	TRBV27	.	TRBJ2-1	TGTGCCAGCAGTTCCCCACGGGGTAAATACAATGAGCAGTTCTTC	CASSSPRGKYNEQFF
.	TRBV7-2	TRBD1	TRBJ1-5	TGTGCCAGCAGCTTAGCGGGACAGAAGTTTTATAGCAATCAGCCCCAGCATTTT	CASSLAGQKFYSNQPQHF
once	TRBV7-2	.	TRBJ2-3	TGTGCCAGCAGCCCCCGACTGTGGGGAAGCACAGATACGCAGTATTTT	CASSPRLWGSTDTQYF
.	TRBV6-1	TRBD2	TRBJ2-7	TGTGCCAGCAGTGAACTTACTAGCGGGGCCGTGGTCTTC	CASSELTSGAVVF
once	TRBV6-5	.	TRBJ2-1	TGTGCCAGCAGCCTTACTAGAAACTCCTACAATGAGCAGTTCTTC	CASSLTRNSYNEQFF
.	TRBV6-5	.	TRBJ2-7	TGTGCCAGCAGCCGAGACAGGTACGAGCAGTACTTC	CASSRDRYEQYF
.	TRBV11-3	TRBD2	TRBJ2-2	TGTGCCAGCAGCTTACGGGGGGCCGGGGAGCTGTTTTTT	CASSLRGAGELFF
.	TRBV7-2	TRBD1	TRBJ1-3	TGTGCCAGCGGCTGGACAGGAGACGGAAACACCATATATTTT	CASGWTGDGNTIYF
.	TRBV2	TRBD1	TRBJ1-3	TGTGCCAGCAGCGGACAGGGCAGTCCCGGAAACACCATATATTTT	CASSGQGSPGNTIYF
.	TRBV2	TRBD1	TRBJ1-1	TGTGCCAGTGGGGGACAGGGGATGGCTGAAGCTTTCTTT	CASGGQGMAEAFF
.	TRBV5-1	.	TRBJ2-1	TGCGCCAGCAGCTTGTTGGGGGGGCCTTACAATGAGCAGTTCTTC	CASSLLGGPYNEQFF
.	TRBV29-1	.	TRBJ1-1	TGCAGCGTTGAAAAATTGCACCAGGGCAAAGTGCCCGAAATGACCTCCGAAGCTTTCTTT	CSVEKLHQGKVPEMTSEAFF
.	TRBV5-4	.	TRBJ2-4	TGTGCCAGCAGCCGTTCGGCTCCACTAGCCAAAAACATTCAGTACTTC	CASSRSAPLAKNIQYF
.	TRBV7-8	TRBD2	TRBJ2-7	TGTGCCAGCAGTAAAAGCGGGGGGCCAATCTACGAGCAGTACTTC	CASSKSGGPIYEQYF
.	TRBV4-3	TRBD2	TRBJ2-2	TGCGCCAGCAGCCATGCAACGGGGGCGGGGGGGCCAACCGGGGAGCTGTTTTTT	CASSHATGAGGPTGELFF
once	TRBV7-2	.	TRBJ1-2	TGTGCCAGCAGCTTTACCGAGTTGGCTGGCTACACCTTC	CASSFTELAGYTF
.	TRBV7-8	.	TRBJ1-6	TGTGCCAGCAGCTTAGTAACAGGGAGTTCACCCCTCCACTTT	CASSLVTGSSPLHF